This is a list of T cell receptor beta chains from one sample in a study of blood T cell repertoires in COVID-19. The repertoire was sequenced with immunoSEQ multiplex PCR; TCRdb's copy has only in-frame clones and lacks some. The sample holds roughly 150,000 clones, more than 85% seen once. The source material was peripheral blood. Every receptor here comes from a woman of 80 years or more with COVID-19, enrolled during active disease. Both conserved end residues are trimmed from each CDR3.

CDR3 | V
ASSPQGAKDTQY | TRBV7-9
ATSREQASNQPQH | TRBV15
ASSPVRENEQF | TRBV18
ASSRQGAYEQY | TRBV7-2
ASSNRDRGNYGYT | TRBV3-1/TRBV3-2
ASSIQSNQPQH | TRBV6-5
ASRSSGRAYEQY | TRBV3-1/TRBV3-2
ASSPAGANTEAF | TRBV5-1
ASGSTSGRGASTDTQY | TRBV28
ASSFPSEAGGNEAF | TRBV13
ASSFSANTGELF | TRBV5-4
ASSSPEAGVGYT | TRBV6-5
ASAKTPEAEQY | TRBV12-3/TRBV12-4
ASSPLAGRGEGTEAF | TRBV4-1
ASSQNRGQGELF | TRBV5-4
ASSQDPTGAGNEQF | TRBV3-1/TRBV3-2